This is a list of T cell receptor beta chains from one sample in a study of OX40 agonist ivuxolimab in advanced cancers. Sequenced by immunoSEQ multiplex PCR; TCRdb stores in-frame clones only, minus some. The sample yields 72,000 or so clones, around 88% seen once. The specimen was CD4+ or CD8+ T cells sorted from blood, collected in a trial of the OX40 agonist ivuxolimab. The origin of the receptors is an adult with an advanced solid tumor such as melanoma, head and neck, liver or kidney cancer. CDR3s include the opening cysteine and the closing phenylalanine or tryptophan. The D gene is left open where the match is weak. The listing skips clone size in some rows; elsewhere it reads once, few, many or a size class.

v_call,d_call,clone_size,j_call,cdr3_aa,cdr3_nt
TRBV5-1,-,-,TRBJ1-2,CASSYFGGRDYGYTF,TGCGCCAGCAGCTACTTCGGGGGAAGGGACTATGGCTACACCTTC
TRBV7-8,-,-,TRBJ2-7,CASSLTGSNEQYF,TGTGCCAGCAGCTTAACGGGGAGTAACGAGCAGTACTTC
TRBV7-2,-,-,TRBJ1-6,CASSPNGFDSPLHF,TGTGCCAGCAGCCCCAATGGGTTCGATTCACCCCTCCACTTT
TRBV7-2,TRBD1,-,TRBJ1-5,CASSRRGQGQPQHF,TGTGCCAGCAGCCGACGGGGACAGGGGCAGCCCCAGCATTTT
TRBV7-8,-,-,TRBJ2-2,CASSLGNTGELFF,TGTGCCAGCAGCTTAGGAAACACCGGGGAGCTGTTTTTT
TRBV6-6,-,-,TRBJ1-1,CASSYSIWVDTEAFF,TGTGCCAGCAGTTACTCTATCTGGGTGGACACTGAAGCTTTCTTT
TRBV5-1,-,-,TRBJ2-3,CASSLDRARTDTQYF,TGCGCCAGCAGCTTGGACAGGGCGCGCACAGATACGCAGTATTTT
TRBV6-6,-,once,TRBJ2-7,CASSLGTGYEQYF,TGTGCCAGCAGCCTCGGGACGGGATACGAGCAGTACTTC
TRBV6-1,TRBD1,-,TRBJ1-4,CASSTGGGLEKLFF,TGTGCCAGCAGTACAGGGGGCGGCTTGGAAAAACTGTTTTTT
TRBV30,-,-,TRBJ1-5,CAWSVFDGNQPQHF,TGTGCCTGGAGTGTATTCGACGGCAATCAGCCCCAGCATTTT
TRBV2,TRBD1,-,TRBJ1-2,CASSYRGSYGYTF,TGTGCCAGCAGTTACAGGGGAAGCTATGGCTACACCTTC
TRBV6-5,-,-,TRBJ1-2,CASVGGPAMSYGYTF,TGTGCCAGCGTGGGGGGCCCCGCCATGTCCTATGGCTACACCTTC
TRBV10-3,-,-,TRBJ1-1,CAISGGGTEAFF,TGTGCCATCAGCGGCGGGGGGACTGAAGCTTTCTTT
TRBV9,TRBD1,-,TRBJ2-1,CASSGGQGSYNEQFF,TGTGCCAGCAGCGGCGGACAGGGCTCCTACAATGAGCAGTTCTTC
TRBV25-1,TRBD1,-,TRBJ1-2,CASSVAQGKFRLNYGYTF,TGTGCCAGCAGTGTTGCACAGGGGAAGTTTAGGTTAAACTATGGCTACACCTTC
TRBV18,-,-,TRBJ1-1,CASPLRDGAKTEAFF,TGTGCCAGCCCCCTGAGAGATGGGGCTAAGACTGAAGCTTTCTTT
TRBV4-1,TRBD1,-,TRBJ2-7,CASSPGEGTVYF,TGCGCCAGCAGCCCAGGAGAGGGGACAGTGTACTTC
TRBV19,TRBD1,-,TRBJ2-7,CASSIRDRAYEQYF,TGTGCCAGTAGTATCCGGGACAGGGCCTACGAGCAGTACTTC
TRBV6-5,-,-,TRBJ2-3,CASSRVRDVTDTQYF,TGTGCCAGCAGCCGTGTGAGGGATGTCACAGATACGCAGTATTTT
TRBV2,-,-,TRBJ2-5,CASSELGAYQETQYF,TGTGCCAGCAGTGAATTGGGGGCGTACCAAGAGACCCAGTACTTC
TRBV7-2,TRBD2,-,TRBJ2-5,CASSSRLAGGGRAQYF,TGTGCCAGCAGCTCCCGTCTCGCGGGGGGGGGCAGGGCCCAGTACTTC
TRBV28,-,-,TRBJ1-6,CASSETGRSPLHF,TGTGCCAGCAGCGAGACAGGTCGTTCACCCCTCCACTTT
TRBV4-3,-,few,TRBJ2-3,CASSQEPLGLDTQYF,TGCGCCAGCAGCCAAGAGCCCCTCGGGTTAGATACGCAGTATTTT
TRBV7-3,-,-,TRBJ1-1,CASSSQGGENTEAFF,TGTGCCAGCAGCTCCCAAGGCGGGGAGAACACTGAAGCTTTCTTT
TRBV19,TRBD1,-,TRBJ1-5,CASQSTSGTGRGGQPQHF,TGTGCCAGTCAATCCACCTCCGGGACAGGGAGAGGAGGTCAGCCCCAGCATTTT
TRBV30,TRBD1,-,TRBJ1-1,CAWSIQGANEAFF,TGTGCCTGGAGTATCCAGGGGGCGAATGAAGCTTTCTTT